What follows are 10 T cell receptor beta chains derived from one specimen sequenced in a study of CXCR3-negative and CXCR3-positive naive CD8 T cells. Study-wide points: CXCR3-positive naive cells had more hydrophobic TRB CDR3s than CXCR3-negative naive cells.

No antigen has been assigned to these receptors. cDNA libraries for TRB were generated by 5' RACE incorporating UMI labels. Each CDR3 protein gets one entry in TCRdb, which reprocessed the 5' RACE reads and gives no DNA. The sample's table shows roughly 59,000 distinct CDR3 sequences. The sample consisted of naive CXCR3+ CD8+ T cells from blood. Subset reported: CD45RO-CCR7+CD27+CD95- naive CD8+ T cells expressing CXCR3 (TNR3+). Receptors originate from a human donor in good health. Some clones in this sample may be carry-over from other donors' samples.

The rearrangement joins TRBV7-2 to TRBJ2-3; lacking DNA, the TRBD1 call made by TCRdb goes unchecked. CDR1 is SGHTA and CDR2 is FQGNSA in the germline V gene. This CDR3 region has 18 residues. CDR3: CASSPELDRVKITDTQYF.

The V and J genes are TRBV7-9 and TRBJ2-2. The germline V gene has CDR1 SEHNR and CDR2 FQNEAQ (reference sequence). This CDR3 spans 15 amino acids. CDR3 loop: CASSDAKTTTGELFF. Looking up the rest from reference TRBV7-9 and TRBJ2-2 gives the full variable domain: DTGVSQNPRHKITKRGQNVTFRCDPISEHNRLYWYRQTLGQGPEFLTYFQNEAQLEKSRLLSDRFSAERPKGSFSTLEIQRTEQGDSAMYLCASSDAKTTTGELFFGEGSRLTVL.

CDR3 region: CASSQAHTAGGEQYF. This rearrangement joins TRBV9 to TRBJ2-7; the TCRdb D gene call, TRBD2, has no DNA to confirm it. Germline lookup yields CDR1 SGDLS and CDR2 YYNGEE. The CDR3 extends over 15 amino acids.

The CDR3 sequence: CASSFAASYEQYF. The V call is TRBV12-3 or TRBV12-4, the J call TRBJ2-7. The CDR3 is 13 residues long.

V and J are TRBV4-3 and TRBJ2-5; TCRdb indicates TRBD2, and absent DNA this call remains unverified. Germline CDR1 is LGHNA and CDR2 is YSLEER. CDR3 size: 17 residues. CDR3 in amino acids: CASSQETASGARETQYF.

The CDR3 here is CASSLERAEAFF. The chain couples TRBV5-1 to TRBJ1-1. CDR3 length: 12 amino acids. Germline V CDR1 and CDR2: SGHRS, YFSETQ. The full variable domain, completed using reference TRBV5-1 and TRBJ1-1, is KAGVTQTPRYLIKTRGQQVTLSCSPISGHRSVSWYQQTPGQGLQFLFEYFSETQRNKGNFPGRFSGRQFSNSRSEMNVSTLELGDSALYLCASSLERAEAFFGQGTRLTVV.

This CDR3 is CASSLGTAYNEQFF. This chain links TRBV12-3 or TRBV12-4 with TRBJ2-1. There are 14 residues in the CDR3.

The gene calls are TRBV6-1 and TRBJ2-7; there is no DNA to check the TCRdb D call of TRBD1. Germline V CDR1 and CDR2: MNHNS, SASEGT. The CDR3 length is 15 residues. The CDR3 spells CASSVGQGLSYEQYF.

This chain uses TRBV18 with TRBJ2-1; the TCRdb call, TRBD1, lacks DNA for checking. Germline CDR1 KGHSH, CDR2 LQKENI. The CDR3 is 15 amino acids. CDR3 sequence reads: CASSPPETGGHEQFF.

The chain recombines TRBV2 with TRBJ2-7; checking the TCRdb D call of TRBD2 is not possible without DNA. CDR1 is SNHLY, CDR2 FYNNEI, per germline. There are 13 residues in the CDR3. The CDR3 sequence: CASKLAGAGEQYF.